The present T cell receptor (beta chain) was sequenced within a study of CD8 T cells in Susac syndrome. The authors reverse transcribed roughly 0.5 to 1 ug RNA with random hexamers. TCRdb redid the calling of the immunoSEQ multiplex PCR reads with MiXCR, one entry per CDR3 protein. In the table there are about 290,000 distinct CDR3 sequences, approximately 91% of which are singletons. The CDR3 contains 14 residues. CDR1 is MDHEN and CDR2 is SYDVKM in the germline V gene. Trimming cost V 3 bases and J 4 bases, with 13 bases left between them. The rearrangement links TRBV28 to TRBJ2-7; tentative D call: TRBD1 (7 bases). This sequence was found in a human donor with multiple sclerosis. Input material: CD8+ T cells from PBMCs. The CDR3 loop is CASSFRAGGYEQYF. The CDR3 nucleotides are TGTGCCAGCAGTTTTCGGGCAGGGGGGTACGAGCAGTACTTC.